This section outlines one T cell receptor (beta chain) sequence together with its context. The antigen remains undetermined. This record belongs to a study of T cells after yellow fever vaccination. Points from the study as a whole: Post-booster reappearance was seen for most primary-vaccination clones (about 95% CD4, roughly 91% CD8).

TCRdb recomputed calls from the 5' RACE reads with MiXCR, one row per CDR3 protein. The profile shows approximately 300,000 distinct CDR3 sequences, about 11% of them singletons. The CDR3 length is 21 residues. The germline gives CDR1 SSHAT, CDR2 FNYEAQ (reference sequence). The V gene end was trimmed by 5 bases and the J gene end by 4 bases; junction bases not matched to a gene: 20. The input for sequencing was CD4+ T cells sorted from PBMCs, taken 45 days after the yellow fever booster vaccination. The clonotype originates from a man aged 18 to 30 who received the YFV17D yellow fever vaccine. The chain combines TRBV7-7 with TRBJ2-2; 12 bases map to TRBD1. The CDR3: CASSLIAPSPGQGAITGELFF. The CDR3 DNA sequence: TGTGCCAGCAGCCTTATTGCCCCGTCGCCGGGACAGGGGGCTATCACCGGGGAGCTGTTTTTT.